This T cell receptor (beta chain) was identified in a study of patients and donors after allogeneic stem cell transplantation (TCRdb year 2020). This clonotype was observed once. No antigen is known for it. It has no much larger one-base neighbor in the sample; base qualities were not kept. One read alone provides weak support. Preparation of the library involved RT-PCR. Sequencer: NextSeq 550. TCRdb trimmed the raw reads at Q25, called clones with MiXCR and kept productive beta chains. All rows with the same CDR3 protein become a single entry with the most common DNA and genes. The sample table holds approximately 220,000 distinct CDR3 sequences, of which around 40% were seen once. The ten largest clones add up to more than 9% of the sample. The CDR3 holds 15 amino acids from the cysteine to the phenylalanine. The entry retains the CDR3 DNA only, 45 bases that are in frame from base 1. Per the germline V gene, MGHRA is the CDR1 and YSYEKL is the CDR2. The junction carries 12 bases between V and J, which are trimmed by 4 bases and 0 bases respectively.

The sequenced sample consisted of blood, either unsorted or a sorted T cell fraction (not recorded which). The rearranged chain carries TRBV4-1 and TRBJ1-2; 5 matching bases give a weak D call of TRBD1. The receptor's source is a human donor who was either an allogeneic HSCT recipient or a stem cell or donor lymphocyte infusion donor (not recorded which). It is not recorded whose cells these are; they may come from a transplant donor. The DNA sequence follows: TGCGCCAGCAGCCTAAAGAAAGGGGCTAACTATGGCTACACCTTC. Its translation is CASSLKKGANYGYTF.